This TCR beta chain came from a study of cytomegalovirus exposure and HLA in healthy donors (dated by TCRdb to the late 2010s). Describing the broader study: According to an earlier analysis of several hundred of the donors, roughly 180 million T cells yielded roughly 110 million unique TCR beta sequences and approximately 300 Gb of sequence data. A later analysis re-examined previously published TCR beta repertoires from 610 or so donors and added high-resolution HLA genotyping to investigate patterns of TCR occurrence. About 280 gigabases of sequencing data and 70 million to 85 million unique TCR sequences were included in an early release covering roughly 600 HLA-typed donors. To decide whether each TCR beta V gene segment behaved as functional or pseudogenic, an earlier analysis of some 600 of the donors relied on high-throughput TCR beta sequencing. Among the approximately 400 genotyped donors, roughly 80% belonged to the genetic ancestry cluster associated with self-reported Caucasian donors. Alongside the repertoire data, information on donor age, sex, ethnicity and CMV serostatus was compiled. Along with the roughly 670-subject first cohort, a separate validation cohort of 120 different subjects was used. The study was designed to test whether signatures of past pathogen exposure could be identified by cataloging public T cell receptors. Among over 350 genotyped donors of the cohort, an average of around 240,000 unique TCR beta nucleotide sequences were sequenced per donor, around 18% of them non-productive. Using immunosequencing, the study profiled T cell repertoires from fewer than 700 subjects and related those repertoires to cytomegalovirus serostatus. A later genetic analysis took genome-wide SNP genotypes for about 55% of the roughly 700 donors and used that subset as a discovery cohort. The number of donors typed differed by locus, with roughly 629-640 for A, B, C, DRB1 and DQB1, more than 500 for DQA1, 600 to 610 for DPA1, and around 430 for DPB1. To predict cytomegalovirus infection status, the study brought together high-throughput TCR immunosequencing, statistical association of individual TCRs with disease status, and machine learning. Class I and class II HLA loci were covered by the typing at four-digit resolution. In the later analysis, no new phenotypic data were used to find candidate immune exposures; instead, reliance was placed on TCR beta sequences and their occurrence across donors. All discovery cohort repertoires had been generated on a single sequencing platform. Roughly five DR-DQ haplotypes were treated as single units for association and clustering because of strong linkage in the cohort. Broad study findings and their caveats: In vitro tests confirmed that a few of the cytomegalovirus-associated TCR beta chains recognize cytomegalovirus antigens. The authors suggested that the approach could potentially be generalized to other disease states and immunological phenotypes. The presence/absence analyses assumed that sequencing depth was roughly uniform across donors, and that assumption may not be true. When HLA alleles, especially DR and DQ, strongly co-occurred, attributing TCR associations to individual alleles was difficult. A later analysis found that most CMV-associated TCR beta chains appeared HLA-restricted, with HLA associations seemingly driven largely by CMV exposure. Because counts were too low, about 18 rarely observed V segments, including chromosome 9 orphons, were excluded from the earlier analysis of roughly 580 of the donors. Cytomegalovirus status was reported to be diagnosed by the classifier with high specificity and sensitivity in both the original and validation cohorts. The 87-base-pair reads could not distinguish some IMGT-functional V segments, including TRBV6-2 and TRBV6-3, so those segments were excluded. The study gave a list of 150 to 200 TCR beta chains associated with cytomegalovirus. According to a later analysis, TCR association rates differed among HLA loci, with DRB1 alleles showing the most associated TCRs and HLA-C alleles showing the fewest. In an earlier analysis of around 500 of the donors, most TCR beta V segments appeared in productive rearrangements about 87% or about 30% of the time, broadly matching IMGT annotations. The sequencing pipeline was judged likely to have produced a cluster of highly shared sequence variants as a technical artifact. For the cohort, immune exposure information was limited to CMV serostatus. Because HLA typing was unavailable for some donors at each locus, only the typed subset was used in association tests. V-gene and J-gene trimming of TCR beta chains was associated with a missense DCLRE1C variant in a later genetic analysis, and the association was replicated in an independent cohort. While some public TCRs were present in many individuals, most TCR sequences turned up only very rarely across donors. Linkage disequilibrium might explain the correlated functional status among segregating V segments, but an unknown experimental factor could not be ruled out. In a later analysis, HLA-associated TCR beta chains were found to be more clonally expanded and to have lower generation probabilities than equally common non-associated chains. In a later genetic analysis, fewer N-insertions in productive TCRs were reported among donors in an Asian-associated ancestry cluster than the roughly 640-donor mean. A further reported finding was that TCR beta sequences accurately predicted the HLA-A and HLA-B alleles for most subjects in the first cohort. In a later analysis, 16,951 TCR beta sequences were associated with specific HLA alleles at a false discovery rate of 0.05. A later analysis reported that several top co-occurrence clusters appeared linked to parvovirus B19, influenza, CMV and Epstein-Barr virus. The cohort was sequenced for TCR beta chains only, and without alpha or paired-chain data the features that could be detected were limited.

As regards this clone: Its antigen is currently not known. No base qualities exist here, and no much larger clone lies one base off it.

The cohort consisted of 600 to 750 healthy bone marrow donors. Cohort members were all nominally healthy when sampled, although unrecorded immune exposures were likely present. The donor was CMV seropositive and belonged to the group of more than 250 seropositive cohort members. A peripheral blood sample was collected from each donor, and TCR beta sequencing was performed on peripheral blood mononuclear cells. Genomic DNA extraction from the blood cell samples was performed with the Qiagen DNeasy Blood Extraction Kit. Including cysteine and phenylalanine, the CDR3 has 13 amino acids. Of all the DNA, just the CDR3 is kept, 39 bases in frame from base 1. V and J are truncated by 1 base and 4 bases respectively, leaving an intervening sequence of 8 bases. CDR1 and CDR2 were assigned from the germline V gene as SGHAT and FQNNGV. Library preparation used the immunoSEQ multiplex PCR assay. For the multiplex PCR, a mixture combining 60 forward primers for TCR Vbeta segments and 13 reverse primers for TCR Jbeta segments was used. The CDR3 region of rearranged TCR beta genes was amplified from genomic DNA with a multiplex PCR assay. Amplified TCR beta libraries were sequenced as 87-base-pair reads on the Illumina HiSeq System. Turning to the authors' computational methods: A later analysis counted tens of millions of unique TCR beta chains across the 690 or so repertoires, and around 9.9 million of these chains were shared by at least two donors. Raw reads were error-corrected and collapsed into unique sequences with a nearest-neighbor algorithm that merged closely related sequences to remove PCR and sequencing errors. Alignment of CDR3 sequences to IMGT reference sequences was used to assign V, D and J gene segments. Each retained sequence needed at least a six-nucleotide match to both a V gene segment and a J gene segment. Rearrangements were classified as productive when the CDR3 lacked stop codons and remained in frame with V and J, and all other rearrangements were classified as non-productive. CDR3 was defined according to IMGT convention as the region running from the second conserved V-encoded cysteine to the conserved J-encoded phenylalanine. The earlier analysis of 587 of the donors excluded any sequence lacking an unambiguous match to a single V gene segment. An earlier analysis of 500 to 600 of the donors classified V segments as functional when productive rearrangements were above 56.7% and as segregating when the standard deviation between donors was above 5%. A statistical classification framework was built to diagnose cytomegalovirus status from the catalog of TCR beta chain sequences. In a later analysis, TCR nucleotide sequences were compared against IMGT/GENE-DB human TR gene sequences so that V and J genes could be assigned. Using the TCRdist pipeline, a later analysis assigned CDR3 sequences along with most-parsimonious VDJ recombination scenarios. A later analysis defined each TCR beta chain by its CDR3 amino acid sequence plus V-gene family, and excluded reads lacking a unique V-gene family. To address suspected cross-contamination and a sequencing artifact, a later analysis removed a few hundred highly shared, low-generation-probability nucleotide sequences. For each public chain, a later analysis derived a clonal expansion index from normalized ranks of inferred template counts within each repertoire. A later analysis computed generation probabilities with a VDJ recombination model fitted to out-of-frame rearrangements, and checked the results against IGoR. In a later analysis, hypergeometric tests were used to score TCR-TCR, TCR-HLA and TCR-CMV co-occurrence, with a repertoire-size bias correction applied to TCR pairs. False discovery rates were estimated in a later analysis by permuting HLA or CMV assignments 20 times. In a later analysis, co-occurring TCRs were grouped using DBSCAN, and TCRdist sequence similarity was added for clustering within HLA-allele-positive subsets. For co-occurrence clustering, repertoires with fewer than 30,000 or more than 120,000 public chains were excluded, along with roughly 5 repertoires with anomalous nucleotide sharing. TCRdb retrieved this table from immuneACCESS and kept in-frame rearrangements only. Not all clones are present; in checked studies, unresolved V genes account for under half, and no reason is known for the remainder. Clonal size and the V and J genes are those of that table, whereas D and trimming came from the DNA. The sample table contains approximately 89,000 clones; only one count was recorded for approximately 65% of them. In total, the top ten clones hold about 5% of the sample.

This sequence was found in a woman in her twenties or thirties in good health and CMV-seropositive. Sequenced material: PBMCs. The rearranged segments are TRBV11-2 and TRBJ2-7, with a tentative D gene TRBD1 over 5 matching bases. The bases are TGTGCCAGCAGCTTAGGGACAACGTACGAGCAGTACTTC. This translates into CASSLGTTYEQYF. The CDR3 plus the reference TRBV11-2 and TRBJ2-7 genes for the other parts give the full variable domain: EAGVAQSPRYKIIEKRQSVAFWCNPISGHATLYWYQQILGQGPKLLIQFQNNGVVDDSQLPKDRFSAERLKGVDSTLKIQPAKLEDSAVYLCASSLGTTYEQYFGPGTRLTVT.